Below are 4 T cell receptor beta chains sequenced from a single sample in a study of OX40 agonist ivuxolimab in advanced cancers. Repertoires were generated with immunoSEQ multiplex PCR, while TCRdb's copy carries only in-frame clones and drops some. The data show approximately 9,500 clones, with around three fifths seen just once and roughly a quarter held by the top ten. Material: CD4+ or CD8+ T cells sorted from blood, obtained in a trial of the OX40 agonist ivuxolimab. The receptors were sampled from an adult with an advanced solid tumor such as melanoma, head and neck, liver or kidney cancer.

Remarks on this clone: At the DNA level, this CDR3 is encoded by other sequences in the same sample as well. The gene calls are TRBV30 and TRBJ2-7, with 7 positions matching TRBD1. This CDR3 region has 14 residues. With V trimmed by 1 base and J by 0 bases, 3 bases remained unmatched. CDR1 is GTSNPN, CDR2 SVGIG, per germline (reference sequence). The CDR3 loop reads CAWSESGGSYEQYF. The CDR3 DNA follows: TGTGCCTGGAGTGAATCAGGGGGCTCCTACGAGCAGTACTTC.

This clone was recorded a few times. Here the CDR3 DNA reads TGTGCCACCAGCAACCGGGGGACAGACTCAAATGAGCAGTTCTTC. As protein: CATSNRGTDSNEQFF. The chain links TRBV15 to TRBJ2-1; D is possibly TRBD1 (7 bases). The CDR3 is made up of 15 amino acids. Germline-derived CDR1 and CDR2 are LNHNV and YYDKDF (reference sequence). The V gene lost 4 bases and the J gene lost 7 bases, with 17 bases spanning the gap.

The chain has TRBV13 and TRBJ2-1, with D possibly being TRBD2 (6 bases). The germline V gene encodes CDR1 PRHDT and CDR2 FYEKMQ (reference sequence). Trimming took 4 bases from V and 3 from J, leaving 13 bases between them. CDR3 length: 15 amino acids. CDR3 loop: CASSSPTSNYNEQFF. The CDR3 DNA follows: TGTGCCAGCAGCTCCCCCACTAGCAACTACAATGAGCAGTTCTTC.

The sample holds a few counts of this clone. The chain has TRBV19 and TRBJ2-2; no reliable D call. Germline V gene lookup returns CDR1 LNHDA and CDR2 SQIVND (reference sequence). Deletions cut 3 bases from V and 6 bases from J, with 11 bases between. The CDR3 is made up of 14 amino acids. Written as DNA, the CDR3 is TGTGCCAGTAGTATCCAGAACAGAGCCGGGGAGCTGTTTTTT. Protein sequence: CASSIQNRAGELFF.